A single sample is the source of the 6 T cell receptor beta chains below, sequenced in a study of molecular identifiers for immune sequencing clone quantification. TCRdb reanalysed the PCR reads using MiXCR and keeps one entry per CDR3 protein. The table has some 590,000 distinct CDR3 sequences, about 25% seen once. Sequenced input: naive CD8+ T cells from blood, with Jurkat cell RNA spiked in. Noted subset: FACS-sorted CD8+CD4-CCR7+CD45RA+ naive T cells. The receptors originated from a human donor in good health. Some libraries in this study had Jurkat cell RNA spiked in.

Comments on this clonotype: This sequence may be a read error, since a much larger clone differs from it by one base. The rearrangement uses TRBV5-3 and TRBJ2-5, with 11 nucleotides matching TRBD2. TRBV5-3 is placed among ORFs of uncertain function. V gave up 8 bases and J gave up 4 bases; unmatched junction bases: 10. The CDR3 has 15 residues. The CDR3 is CASSLLLAGAETQYF. The CDR3 DNA follows: TGTGCCAGCAGCCTTTTACTAGCGGGGGCAGAGACCCAGTACTTC.

Many counts were recorded for this clonotype. The J gene is TRBJ2-7, the V gene TRBV4-3; tentatively, D is TRBD2 (5 bases). Germline assignment: CDR1 LGHNA and CDR2 YSLEER. V dropped 4 bases and J dropped 7 bases, with 14 bases sitting between them. This CDR3 contains 13 residues. DNA of the CDR3: TGCGCCAGCAGCCCTGGGCGGGTTGGGGAGCAGTACTTC. Translating gives CASSPGRVGEQYF.

This clonotype has just one count. The chain combines TRBV4-1 with TRBJ2-5; D is ambiguous. The germline V and J ends were trimmed by 0 bases and 1 base, with 6 bases remaining between them. CDR1 is MGHRA, CDR2 YSYEKL, per germline. The CDR3 has 14 amino acids. This CDR3 is CASSQEPPQETQYF. The CDR3 nucleotides are TGCGCCAGCAGCCAAGAACCCCCCCAAGAGACCCAGTACTTC.

For this clonotype: At one end the junction does not follow the germline gene, possibly because of a read error. The chain joins TRBV7-9 to TRBJ1-5; D may be TRBD1 (5 bases). CDR1 and CDR2 (germline): SEHNR, FQNEAQ (reference sequence). The CDR3 spans 14 residues. CDR3 protein: CASSPGRLNRPQHF. The DNA of the CDR3 is TGTGCCAGCAGCCCGGGACGGCTTAATCGGCCCCAGCATTTT.

CDR3 protein: CASKPNLGQATDTQYF. The CDR3 DNA is TGTGCCAGCAAACCCAACCTAGGACAGGCCACAGATACGCAGTATTTT. V usage is TRBV12-3 or TRBV12-4 and J usage is TRBJ2-3; 7 positions match TRBD1. Trimming cost V 7 bases and J 2 bases; bases outside gene matches: 12. The CDR3 has 16 amino acids.

The rearrangement uses TRBV14 and TRBJ2-7; D ambiguous. The germline V gene has CDR1 SGHDN and CDR2 FVKESK. Trimming took off 0 bases at V and 3 bases at J, with 12 bases between the two ends. The CDR3 covers 15 residues. The CDR3 protein is CASSQDRFLNYEQYF. The CDR3 DNA follows: TGTGCCAGCAGCCAAGATCGGTTCCTTAACTACGAGCAGTACTTC. The whole variable domain, remainder taken from reference TRBV14 and TRBJ2-7, is EAGVTQFPSHSVIEKGQTVTLRCDPISGHDNLYWYRRVMGKEIKFLLHFVKESKQDESGMPNNRFLAERTGGTYSTLKVQPAELEDSGVYFCASSQDRFLNYEQYFGPGTRLTVT.